This T cell receptor beta chain was sequenced during a study of identical twins. Study-level results: The abundant beta clonotypes from cord blood had fewer insertions, and memory repertoires had none of this. Where out-of-frame alpha sequences were twin-shared, they showed excess low generation probability. For monozygotic twins, models underestimated out-of-frame TCR alpha sharing.

This clonotype was detected ten times or more. Its target is unknown. One entry per CDR3 protein results from TCRdb running MiXCR on the 5' RACE reads. The table includes around 370,000 distinct CDR3 sequences, roughly 9% detected once. Germline V gives CDR1 ENHRY, CDR2 SYGVKD. The V and J ends lost 4 bases and 0 bases respectively, with 7 bases between them. The CDR3 runs to 14 residues. This TCR was sampled from a woman in her fifties or sixties in good health. V is TRBV10-3 and J is TRBJ2-1; D remains unclear. What was sequenced was naive T cells sorted from blood. Here the CDR3 DNA reads TGTGCCATCAGTGCGAGCCTCTCCTACAATGAGCAGTTCTTC. Translated: CAISASLSYNEQFF.